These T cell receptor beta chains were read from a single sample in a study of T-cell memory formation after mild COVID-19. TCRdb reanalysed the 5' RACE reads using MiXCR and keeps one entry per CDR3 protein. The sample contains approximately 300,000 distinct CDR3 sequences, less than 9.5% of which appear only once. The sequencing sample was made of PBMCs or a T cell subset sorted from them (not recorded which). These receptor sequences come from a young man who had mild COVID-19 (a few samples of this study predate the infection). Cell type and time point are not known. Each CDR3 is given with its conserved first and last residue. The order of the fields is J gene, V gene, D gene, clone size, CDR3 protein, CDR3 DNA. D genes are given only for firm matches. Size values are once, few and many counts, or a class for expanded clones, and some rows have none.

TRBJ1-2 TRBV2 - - CASIRNYGYTF TGTGCCAGCATTAGGAACTATGGCTACACCTTC
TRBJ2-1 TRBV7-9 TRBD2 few CASSHRLAGPYEQFF TGTGCCAGCAGCCACCGACTAGCGGGGCCGTATGAGCAGTTCTTC
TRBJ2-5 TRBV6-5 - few CASSYGKGLETQYF TGTGCCAGCAGTTACGGTAAAGGTCTAGAGACCCAGTACTTC
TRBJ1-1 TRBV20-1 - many CSASRERGAGGTEAFF TGCAGTGCTAGTCGGGAGCGGGGGGCAGGTGGCACTGAAGCTTTCTTT
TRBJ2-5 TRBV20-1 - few CSARWGQETQYF TGCAGTGCTAGATGGGGACAAGAGACCCAGTACTTC
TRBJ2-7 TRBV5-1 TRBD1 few CASSPTTGGEEQYF TGCGCCAGCAGCCCCACGACAGGGGGCGAGGAGCAGTACTTC
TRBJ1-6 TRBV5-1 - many CASSPAHGANSPLHF TGCGCCAGCAGCCCGGCGCACGGGGCAAATTCACCCCTCCACTTT
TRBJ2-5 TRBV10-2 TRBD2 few CASSVRGSGGSQETQYF TGCGCCAGCAGTGTAAGGGGGAGCGGGGGGTCACAAGAGACCCAGTACTTC
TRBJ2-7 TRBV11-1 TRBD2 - CASSKGLASYEQYF TGTGCCAGCAGCAAGGGACTAGCATCCTACGAGCAGTACTTC
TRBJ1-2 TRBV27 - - CASSLSAGNNYGYTF TGTGCCAGCAGTTTATCAGCGGGCAACAACTATGGCTACACCTTC
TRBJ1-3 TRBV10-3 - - CAISEQDSGNTIYF TGTGCCATCAGTGAACAAGACTCTGGAAACACCATATATTTT
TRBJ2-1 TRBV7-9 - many CASSSGANEQFF TGTGCCAGCAGCTCGGGGGCCAATGAGCAGTTCTTC
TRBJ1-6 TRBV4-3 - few CASSQVPLDNSPLHF TGCGCCAGCAGCCAAGTTCCCCTCGATAATTCACCCCTCCACTTT
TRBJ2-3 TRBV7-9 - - CASSPSQGGSTDTQYF TGTGCCAGCAGCCCATCTCAAGGCGGCAGCACAGATACGCAGTATTTT
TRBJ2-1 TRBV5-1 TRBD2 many CASSLARGGDYNEQFF TGCGCCAGCAGCTTGGCGCGGGGGGGGGACTACAATGAGCAGTTCTTC
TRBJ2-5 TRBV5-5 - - CASSKPPTSLETQYF TGTGCCAGCAGCAAACCCCCTACTAGTCTGGAGACCCAGTACTTC
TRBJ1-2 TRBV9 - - CASSVEGQPFYGYTF TGTGCCAGCAGCGTAGAAGGACAGCCCTTCTATGGCTACACCTTC
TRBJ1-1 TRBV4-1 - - CASSPQAYGGHTEAFF TGCGCCAGCAGCCCCCAGGCTTACGGGGGGCACACTGAAGCTTTCTTT
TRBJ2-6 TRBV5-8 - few CASHTRGPGANVLTF TGTGCCAGCCACACGCGGGGGCCTGGGGCCAACGTCCTGACTTTC
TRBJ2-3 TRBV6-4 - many CASAFRSQDTQYF TGTGCCAGCGCCTTCCGCTCCCAAGATACGCAGTATTTT
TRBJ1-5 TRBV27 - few CASRATGFNQPQHF TGTGCCAGCAGAGCGACGGGCTTCAATCAGCCCCAGCATTTT
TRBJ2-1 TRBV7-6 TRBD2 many CASSLAPASGGKNEQFF TGTGCCAGCAGCTTAGCGCCGGCTAGCGGGGGGAAGAATGAGCAGTTCTTC
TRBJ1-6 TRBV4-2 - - CASSPWDNYNSPLHF TGTGCCAGCAGCCCGTGGGACAATTATAATTCACCCCTCCACTTT
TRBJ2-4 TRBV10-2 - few CASKPPRAKNIQYF TGCGCCAGCAAACCTCCCAGGGCCAAAAACATTCAGTACTTC
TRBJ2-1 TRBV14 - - CASGRRPGQKFF TGTGCCAGCGGCCGCCGGCCGGGGCAAAAGTTCTTC
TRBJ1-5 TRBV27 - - CASREGWNQPQHF TGTGCCAGCAGGGAGGGATGGAATCAGCCCCAGCATTTT
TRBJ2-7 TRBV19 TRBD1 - CASSINRGRYEQYF TGTGCCAGTAGTATTAACAGGGGAAGGTACGAGCAGTACTTC
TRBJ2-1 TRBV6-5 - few CASSADRSYNEQFF TGTGCCAGCAGTGCTGACAGGTCCTACAATGAGCAGTTCTTC
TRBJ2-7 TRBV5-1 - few CASAEGAAGRTYEQYF TGCGCCAGCGCCGAAGGGGCAGCAGGGCGGACCTACGAGCAGTACTTC
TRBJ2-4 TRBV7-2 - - CASSPGAAKNIQYF TGTGCCAGCAGCCCAGGGGCAGCCAAAAACATTCAGTACTTC
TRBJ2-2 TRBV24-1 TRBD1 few CATSTPIWTGGFANTGELFF TGTGCCACCAGCACCCCGATTTGGACAGGGGGGTTCGCGAACACCGGGGAGCTGTTTTTT
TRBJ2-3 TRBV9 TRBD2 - CASSVGVAGGPGDTQYF TGTGCCAGCAGCGTAGGGGTAGCGGGGGGGCCGGGAGATACGCAGTATTTT
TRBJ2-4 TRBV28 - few CASSRLYVRGIWENIQYF TGTGCCAGCAGTCGCCTTTACGTTCGGGGAATATGGGAAAACATTCAGTACTTC
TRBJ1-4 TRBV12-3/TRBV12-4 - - CASSLVRSGFGRNEKLFF TGTGCCAGCAGTTTAGTCCGCTCAGGGTTTGGGAGGAATGAAAAACTGTTTTTT
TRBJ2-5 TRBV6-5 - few CASSYSAGQETQYF TGTGCCAGCAGTTACTCTGCAGGGCAAGAGACCCAGTACTTC
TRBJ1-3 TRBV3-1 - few CASSQDWTGEPGNTIYF TGTGCCAGCAGCCAAGATTGGACGGGGGAACCTGGAAACACCATATATTTT
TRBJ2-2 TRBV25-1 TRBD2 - CASSDSVSGATGELFF TGTGCCAGCAGTGATAGCGTTAGCGGGGCAACCGGGGAGCTGTTTTTT
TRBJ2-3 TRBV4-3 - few CASSDGNTDTQYF TGCGCCAGCAGTGACGGGAACACAGATACGCAGTATTTT
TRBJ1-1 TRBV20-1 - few CSAPGFTEAFF TGCAGTGCTCCCGGCTTCACTGAAGCTTTCTTT
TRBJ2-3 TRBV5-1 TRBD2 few CASSSTAGGTDTQYF TGCGCCAGCAGCTCTACAGCGGGGGGCACAGATACGCAGTATTTT
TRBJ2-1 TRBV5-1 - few CASSYTLSSYNEQFF TGCGCCAGCAGCTACACCCTGAGCTCCTACAATGAGCAGTTCTTC
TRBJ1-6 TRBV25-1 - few CASRIDSSYNSPLHF TGTGCCAGCAGGATTGACAGCTCCTATAATTCACCCCTCCACTTT
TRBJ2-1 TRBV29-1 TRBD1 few CSAEDRASYNEQFF TGCAGCGCCGAGGACAGGGCCTCCTACAATGAGCAGTTCTTC
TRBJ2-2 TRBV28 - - CASGSEGITGELFF TGTGCCAGCGGCTCGGAGGGGATAACCGGGGAGCTGTTTTTT
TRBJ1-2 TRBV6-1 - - CASSEAREYGYTF TGTGCCAGCAGTGAGGCCAGGGAGTATGGCTACACCTTC
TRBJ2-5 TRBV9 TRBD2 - CASSGGLAGETQYF TGTGCCAGCAGCGGGGGACTAGCAGGCGAGACCCAGTACTTC